The present TCR beta chain was sequenced within a study of tumor-infiltrating lymphocytes in localized non-small cell lung cancer. Background on the study: Several tumor histologies, both smoking statuses, and some post-neoadjuvant chemotherapy samples were included. From each patient, both tumor and uninvolved lung, non-adjacent to tumor, were sampled.

TCRdb's table, derived via immunoSEQ multiplex PCR, lists solely in-frame clones and lacks some. The sample lists about 15,000 clones, around 85% occurring once. The CDR3 extends over 15 amino acids. The sequenced material came from lung tumor tissue. This chain joins TRBV21-1 and TRBJ1-1; the table's D call, TRBD1, was not checked against the DNA. TRBV21-1 is a recognized pseudogene. The source is a human donor with non-small cell lung cancer. The CDR3 reads CASSSRTGDPPEAFF. The CDR3 nucleotides read TGTGCCAGCAGCTCTCGGACAGGAGATCCTCCTGAAGCTTTCTTT.